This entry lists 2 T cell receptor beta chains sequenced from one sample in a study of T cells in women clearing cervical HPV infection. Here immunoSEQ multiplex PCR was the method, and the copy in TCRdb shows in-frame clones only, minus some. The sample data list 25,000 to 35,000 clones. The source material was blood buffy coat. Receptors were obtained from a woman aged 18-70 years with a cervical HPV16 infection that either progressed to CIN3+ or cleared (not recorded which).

The CDR3 loop is CASSLGQSYNEQFF. The part of the CDR3 DNA that was read is TGTGCCAGCAGCTTAGGACAGTCCTACAATGAG. The rearrangement joins TRBV7-9 to TRBJ2-1, with D possibly being TRBD1 (5 bases). The CDR3 extends 3 residues past the end of the read, so its final part is completed from the germline J gene. Germline CDR1 reads SEHNR; CDR2 reads FQNEAQ (reference sequence). The CDR3 runs 14 residues. V dropped 1 base and J dropped 1 base, with 5 bases sitting between them.

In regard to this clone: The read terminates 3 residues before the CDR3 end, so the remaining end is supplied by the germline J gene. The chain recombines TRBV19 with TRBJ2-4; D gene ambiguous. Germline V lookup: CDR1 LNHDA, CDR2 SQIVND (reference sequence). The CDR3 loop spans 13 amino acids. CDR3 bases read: TGTGCCAGTAGTGCGACGGTGAAGCGTGGT. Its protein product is CASSATVKRG. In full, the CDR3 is CASSATVKRGQYF.